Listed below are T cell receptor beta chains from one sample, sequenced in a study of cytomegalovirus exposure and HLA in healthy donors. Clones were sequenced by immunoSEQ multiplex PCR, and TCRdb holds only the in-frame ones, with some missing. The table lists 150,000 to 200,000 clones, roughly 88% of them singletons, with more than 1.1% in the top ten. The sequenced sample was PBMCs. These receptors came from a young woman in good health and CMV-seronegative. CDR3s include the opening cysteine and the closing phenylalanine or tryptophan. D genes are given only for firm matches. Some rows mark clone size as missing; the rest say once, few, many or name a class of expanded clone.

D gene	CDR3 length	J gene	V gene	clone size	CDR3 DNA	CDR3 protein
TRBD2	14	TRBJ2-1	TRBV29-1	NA	TGCAGCGTTCCCCAGCGGGGCTCCTACAATGAGCAGTTCTTC	CSVPQRGSYNEQFF
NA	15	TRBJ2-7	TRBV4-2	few	TGTGCCAGCAGCCAAGACAGGTTCCCCTCCTACGAGCAGTACTTC	CASSQDRFPSYEQYF
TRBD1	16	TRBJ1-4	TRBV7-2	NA	TGTGCCAGCAGCTTACACTCGGGGACAGCGGGTGAAAAACTGTTTTTT	CASSLHSGTAGEKLFF
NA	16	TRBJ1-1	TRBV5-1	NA	TGCGCCAGCATGGTTGGGCGGGGATCGGGGAACACTGAAGCTTTCTTT	CASMVGRGSGNTEAFF
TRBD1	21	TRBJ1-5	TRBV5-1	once	TGCGCCAGCACCAACCTCAAGCCGGGACAGGGGGAGTTTTTGGACAATCAGCCCCAGCATTTT	CASTNLKPGQGEFLDNQPQHF
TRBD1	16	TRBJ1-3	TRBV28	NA	TGTGCCAGCAGTGTCGATGGGGACAGCTCTGGAAACACCATATATTTT	CASSVDGDSSGNTIYF
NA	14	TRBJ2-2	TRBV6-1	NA	TGTGCCACCTTAAGCGAGGCGAACACCGGGGAGCTGTTTTTT	CATLSEANTGELFF
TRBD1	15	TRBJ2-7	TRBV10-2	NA	TGCGCCAGCAGTGAAGACAGGGGACGGATATACGAGCAGTACTTC	CASSEDRGRIYEQYF
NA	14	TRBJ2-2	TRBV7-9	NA	TGTGCCAGCAGGGACAGAAGTTCCGCCGGGGAGCTGTTTTTT	CASRDRSSAGELFF
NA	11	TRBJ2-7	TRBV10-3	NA	TGTGCCATCGCAGATGTACGCGAGCAGTACTTC	CAIADVREQYF